The next 13 T cell receptor beta chains were all read from a single sample in a study of blood T cell repertoires in COVID-19. Data came from immunoSEQ multiplex PCR; TCRdb stores just in-frame clones and leaves some out. Here the sample spans some 300,000 clones, 70% to 90% being singletons. The sequencing sample was made of peripheral blood. All receptors derive from a woman in her 30s who had recovered from COVID-19.

CDR3 sequence: CASSADRGPDTQYF. The DNA for the CDR3 is TGTGCCAGTAGTGCAGACAGGGGGCCAGATACGCAGTATTTT. The V call is TRBV19, the J call TRBJ2-3; 10 bases fit TRBD1. V shed 5 bases and J 4 bases; nucleotides not matched to a gene: 3. Germline assignment: CDR1 LNHDA and CDR2 SQIVND (reference sequence). The CDR3 consists of 14 residues. The full variable domain, in which reference TRBV19 and TRBJ2-3 provide the parts outside the CDR3, is DGGITQSPKYLFRKEGQNVTLSCEQNLNHDAMYWYRQDPGQGLRLIYYSQIVNDFQKGDIAEGYSVSREKKESFPLTVTSAQKNPTAFYLCASSADRGPDTQYFGPGTRLTVL.

The gene calls are TRBV10-1 and TRBJ1-2, with TRBD1 identical over 8 bases. From germline, CDR1 is WNHNN and CDR2 SYGVQD (reference sequence). J lost 8 bases, V lost 2 bases, and 7 bases had no gene match. There are 14 residues in the CDR3. CDR3 protein: CASSEDRGLYGYTF. CDR3 in DNA: TGCGCCAGCAGTGAGGACAGGGGTTTGTACGGCTACACCTTC.

The V and J genes are TRBV27 and TRBJ2-7, with D perhaps matching TRBD2 (6 bases). CDR3 length: 18 residues. Per germline, CDR1 MNHEY and CDR2 SMNVEV (reference sequence). The V end lost 6 bases, the J end lost 0 bases, and 24 bases lay between the germline ends. CDR3 protein: CASSPRPPGRPYSYEQYF. The CDR3 nucleotides read TGTGCCAGCAGCCCCCGGCCCCCGGGGAGGCCGTACTCCTACGAGCAGTACTTC.

V and J are TRBV11-2 and TRBJ2-7; 9 bases map to TRBD2. Germline lookup yields CDR1 SGHAT and CDR2 FQNNGV. The CDR3 runs 15 residues. Trimming at V came to 0 bases and at J to 5 bases, leaving 5 bases not matched to a gene. The CDR3 bases are TGTGCCAGCAGCTTAGAGCCGCGGGGGGGGCACGAGCAGTACTTC. Protein product: CASSLEPRGGHEQYF.

The gene calls are TRBV9 and TRBJ1-2; 8 nucleotides align to TRBD1. The CDR3 covers 19 residues. After removal of 0 bases from V and 4 bases from J, the junction contained 17 bases not matched to a gene. Germline CDR1 reads SGDLS; CDR2 reads YYNGEE. The CDR3 sequence: CASSVGPGQGSMRRYGYTF. DNA of the CDR3: TGTGCCAGCAGCGTAGGTCCTGGACAGGGTTCAATGCGGCGCTATGGCTACACCTTC.

The chain joins TRBV2 to TRBJ2-2; TRBD1 matches 9 bases. The ends lost 7 bases at V and 1 base at J; junction bases unmatched: 7. Germline values: CDR1 SNHLY, CDR2 FYNNEI. The CDR3 is made up of 16 amino acids. CDR3 region: CASNRPGQGNTGELFF. Written as DNA, the CDR3 is TGTGCCAGCAATCGTCCGGGACAGGGGAACACCGGGGAGCTGTTTTTT.

V is TRBV2 and J is TRBJ2-1; 9 nucleotides line up with TRBD1. V dropped 6 bases and J dropped 6; count of bases not matched to a gene: 12. Germline loops: CDR1 SNHLY, CDR2 FYNNEI. The CDR3 spans 16 residues. In nucleotides, the CDR3 is TGTGCCAGCAGCTTTCGATATACGGGACAGGGCAATGAGCAGTTCTTC. Translation: CASSFRYTGQGNEQFF.

This clone has just a few counts. V is TRBV2 and J is TRBJ1-6; D gene ambiguous. Germline CDR1 is SNHLY and CDR2 is FYNNEI. The CDR3 sequence is 14 residues long. The V gene lost 3 bases and the J gene lost 9 bases, with 12 bases spanning the gap. The CDR3 DNA reads as TGTGCCAGCAGTGAGGTCGGGATAGGTTCACCCCTCCACTTT. It is translated as CASSEVGIGSPLHF.

This clone was picked up one time. The V and J genes are TRBV5-1 and TRBJ1-3, with D uncertain. Per the germline V gene, CDR1 is SGHRS and CDR2 is YFSETQ. The CDR3 is 13 residues long. V was clipped by 4 bases and J by 1 base, with 6 bases between them. This chain's CDR3 is CASSRESGNTIYF. The CDR3 region has the DNA TGCGCCAGCAGCCGGGAATCTGGAAACACCATATATTTT. Supplemented by reference TRBV5-1 and TRBJ1-3, the full variable domain reads KAGVTQTPRYLIKTRGQQVTLSCSPISGHRSVSWYQQTPGQGLQFLFEYFSETQRNKGNFPGRFSGRQFSNSRSEMNVSTLELGDSALYLCASSRESGNTIYFGEGSWLTVV.

The chain employs TRBV14 and TRBJ1-2; 7 bases align to TRBD1. V dropped 4 bases and J dropped 4; count of bases not matched to a gene: 9. Germline V gene sequence: CDR1 SGHDN, CDR2 FVKESK. This CDR3 has 15 amino acids. The CDR3 protein is CASSPRQGIAYGYTF. As DNA, the CDR3 is TGTGCCAGCAGCCCTCGACAGGGAATCGCCTATGGCTACACCTTC.

CDR3 amino acids: CASSSTSVRQVEAFF. CDR3 DNA sequence: TGTGCCAGCAGTAGTACGTCAGTTCGACAGGTCGAAGCTTTCTTT. This chain uses TRBV6-6 with TRBJ1-1; TRBD1 is a possible D gene (6 bases). Trimming took off 5 bases at V and 8 bases at J, with 21 bases between the two ends. The CDR3 totals 15 residues. The germline CDR1 and CDR2 sequences are MNHNY and SVGAGI (reference sequence).

J is TRBJ1-6 and V is TRBV27; no firm D call. Trimming removed 6 bases from V and 5 bases from J, with 17 bases in between. Germline CDR1 MNHEY, CDR2 SMNVEV (reference sequence). This CDR3 region has 16 residues. The CDR3 here is CASSRLSGSNNSPLHF. The CDR3, as DNA: TGTGCCAGCAGCCGCTTATCGGGATCTAATAATTCACCCCTCCACTTT.

The chain is built from TRBV7-9 and TRBJ1-2, with D possibly being TRBD1 (5 bases). There are 13 residues in the CDR3. Trimming shortened V by 0 bases and J by 6 bases, and 8 bases separated the two germline ends. CDR1 is SEHNR, CDR2 FQNEAQ, per germline (reference sequence). The chain's CDR3 is CASSLAGVDGYTF. CDR3 nucleotides: TGTGCCAGCAGCTTAGCAGGGGTGGATGGCTACACCTTC.